This T cell receptor (beta chain) was obtained from a study of shared clonotypes between healthy human individuals. Study overall: Those who served as donors were a couple of women and three men between the ages of 18 and 49.

The CDR3 extends over 15 amino acids. J lost 2 bases, V lost 3 bases, and 5 bases had no gene match. Per the germline V gene, CDR1 is KGHSH and CDR2 is LQKENI. TCRdb's table, derived via immunoSEQ multiplex PCR, lists solely in-frame clones and lacks some. The table has 450,000 to 500,000 clones, 70% to 85% seen once; the top ten hold around 13%. Study results and caveats: Specimens sampled were limited to blood, with tissue repertoires likely differing.

On this clone itself: No antigen is known for it.

The TCR originated in a middle-aged woman in good health. Some clones in this sample may be carry-over from other donors' samples. What was sequenced was PBMCs. This sequence joins TRBV18 and TRBJ2-3; 7 bases line up with TRBD2. CDR3 sequence reads: CASSPRTSSTDTQYF. As DNA, the CDR3 is TGTGCCAGCTCACCGCGGACTAGTTCCACAGATACGCAGTATTTT. Full variable domain (outside the CDR3, taken from reference TRBV18 and TRBJ2-3): NAGVMQNPRHLVRRRGQEARLRCSPMKGHSHVYWYRQLPEEGLKFMVYLQKENIIDESGMPKERFSAEFPKEGPSILRIQQVVRGDSAAYFCASSPRTSSTDTQYFGPGTRLTVL.